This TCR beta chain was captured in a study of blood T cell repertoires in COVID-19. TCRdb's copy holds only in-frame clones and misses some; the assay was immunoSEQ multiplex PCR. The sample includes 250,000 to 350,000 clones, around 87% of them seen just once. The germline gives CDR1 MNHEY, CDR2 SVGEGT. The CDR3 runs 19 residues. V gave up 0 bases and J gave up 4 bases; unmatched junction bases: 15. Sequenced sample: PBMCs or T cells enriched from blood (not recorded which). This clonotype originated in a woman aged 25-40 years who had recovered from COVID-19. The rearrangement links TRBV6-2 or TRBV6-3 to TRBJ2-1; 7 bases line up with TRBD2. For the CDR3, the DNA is TGTGCCAGCAGTTACTCACCGGATAGCGGGCCTACGGATTACAATGAGCAGTTCTTC. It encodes CASSYSPDSGPTDYNEQFF.